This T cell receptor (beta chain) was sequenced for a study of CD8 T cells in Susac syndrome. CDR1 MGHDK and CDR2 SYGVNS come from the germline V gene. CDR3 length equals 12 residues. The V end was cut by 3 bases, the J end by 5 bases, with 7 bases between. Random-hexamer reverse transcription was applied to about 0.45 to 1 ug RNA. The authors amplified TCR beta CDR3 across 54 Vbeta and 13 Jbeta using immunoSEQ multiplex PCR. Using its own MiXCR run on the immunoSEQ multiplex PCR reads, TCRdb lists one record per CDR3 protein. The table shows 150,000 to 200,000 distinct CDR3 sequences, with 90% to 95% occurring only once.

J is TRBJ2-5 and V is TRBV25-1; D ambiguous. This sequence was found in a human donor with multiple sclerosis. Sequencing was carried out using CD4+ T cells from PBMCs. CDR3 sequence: CASSEYKETQYF. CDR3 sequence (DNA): TGTGCCAGCAGTGAGTACAAGGAGACCCAGTACTTC.